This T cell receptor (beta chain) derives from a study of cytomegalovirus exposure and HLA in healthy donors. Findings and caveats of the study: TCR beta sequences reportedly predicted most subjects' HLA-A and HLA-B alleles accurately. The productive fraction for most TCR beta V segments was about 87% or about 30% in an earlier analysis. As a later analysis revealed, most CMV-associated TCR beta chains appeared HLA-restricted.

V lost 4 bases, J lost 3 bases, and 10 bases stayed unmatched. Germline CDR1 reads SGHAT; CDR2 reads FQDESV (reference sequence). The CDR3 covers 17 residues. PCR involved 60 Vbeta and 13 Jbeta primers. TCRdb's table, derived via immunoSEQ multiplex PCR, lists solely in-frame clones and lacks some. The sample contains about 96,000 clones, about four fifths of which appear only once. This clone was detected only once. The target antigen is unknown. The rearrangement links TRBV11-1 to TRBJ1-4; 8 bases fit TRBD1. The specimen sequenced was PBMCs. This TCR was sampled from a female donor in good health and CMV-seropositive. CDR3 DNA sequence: TGTGCCAGCAGCTCCAGGGCACAGGGGGAAGCTAATGAAAAACTGTTTTTT. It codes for CASSSRAQGEANEKLFF.